The clone carrying this TCR beta chain was observed a handful of times. Its specificity is not known. Between the trimmed V and J ends, which lost 4 bases and 3 bases, there was a span of 16 bases. CDR1 and CDR2 (germline): SGHVS, FNYEAQ. The CDR3 sequence is 15 residues long. Combining a sample-barcoded 5' primer with a J-beta primer mix, a second PCR ran for roughly 7 to 12 cycles. TCRdb itself ran the 5' RACE reads through MiXCR, one entry per CDR3 protein. The profile covers around 1,800,000 distinct CDR3 sequences, with 39% appearing a single time and more than 20% taken by the ten largest. The sample is drawn from a study of blood T cells in healthy people across ages. Findings and caveats of the study: Older age went with lower TCR beta diversity per million T cells, in a roughly linear way. Naive T cell percentage showed a strong correlation with the diversity of TCR beta.

The specimen was blood. The sequence was collected from a human donor in good health. This chain links TRBV7-6 with TRBJ2-7; D unresolved. The CDR3 nucleotides are TGTGCCAGCAGCTCCGGGTCCTCCATCATCTACGAGCAGTACTTC. This translates into CASSSGSSIIYEQYF.